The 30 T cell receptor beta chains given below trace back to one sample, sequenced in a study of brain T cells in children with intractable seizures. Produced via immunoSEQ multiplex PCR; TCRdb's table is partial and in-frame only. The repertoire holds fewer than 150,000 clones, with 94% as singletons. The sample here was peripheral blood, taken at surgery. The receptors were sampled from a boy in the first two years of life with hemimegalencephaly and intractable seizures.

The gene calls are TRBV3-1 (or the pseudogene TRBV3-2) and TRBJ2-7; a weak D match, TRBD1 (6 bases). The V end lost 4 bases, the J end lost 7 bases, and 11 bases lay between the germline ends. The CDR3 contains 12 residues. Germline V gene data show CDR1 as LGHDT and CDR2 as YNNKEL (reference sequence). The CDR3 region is CASSRTGWEQYF. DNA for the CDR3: TGTGCCAGCAGCCGAACAGGGTGGGAGCAGTACTTC.

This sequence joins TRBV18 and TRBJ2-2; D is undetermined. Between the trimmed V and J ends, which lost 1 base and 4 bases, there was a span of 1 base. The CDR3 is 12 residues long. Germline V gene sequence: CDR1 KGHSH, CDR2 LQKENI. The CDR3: CASSPLTGELFF. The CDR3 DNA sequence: TGTGCCAGCTCACCACTCACCGGGGAGCTGTTTTTT.

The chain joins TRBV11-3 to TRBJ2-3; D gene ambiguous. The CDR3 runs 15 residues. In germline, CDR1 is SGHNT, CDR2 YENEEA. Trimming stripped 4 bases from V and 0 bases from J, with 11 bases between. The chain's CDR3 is CASSSGSTSTDTQYF. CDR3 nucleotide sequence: TGTGCCAGCAGCTCTGGTAGTACTAGCACAGATACGCAGTATTTT.

The CDR3 bases are TGTGCCAGCAGCGGGACACTAAACACTGAAGCTTTCTTT. As protein: CASSGTLNTEAFF. The chain combines TRBV11-3 with TRBJ1-1; D is possibly TRBD1 (6 bases). The CDR3 has 13 residues. The germline gives CDR1 SGHNT, CDR2 YENEEA. V lost 5 bases to trimming and J lost 2 bases, with 9 bases between them.

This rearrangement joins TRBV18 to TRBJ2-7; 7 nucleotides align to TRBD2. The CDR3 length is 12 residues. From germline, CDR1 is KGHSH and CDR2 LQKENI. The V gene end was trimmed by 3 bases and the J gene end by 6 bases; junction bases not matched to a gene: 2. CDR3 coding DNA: TGTGCCAGCTCACCGTCGGGAGGCGAGCAGTACTTC. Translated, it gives CASSPSGGEQYF.

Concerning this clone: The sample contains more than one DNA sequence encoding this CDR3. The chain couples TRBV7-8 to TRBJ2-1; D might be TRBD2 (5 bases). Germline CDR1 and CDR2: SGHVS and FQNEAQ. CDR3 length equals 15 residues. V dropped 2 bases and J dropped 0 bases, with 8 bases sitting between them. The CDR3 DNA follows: TGTGCCAGCAGCTTAATCCGGGGCTCCTACAATGAGCAGTTCTTC. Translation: CASSLIRGSYNEQFF. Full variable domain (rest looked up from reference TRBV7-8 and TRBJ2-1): GAGVSQSPRYKVAKRGQDVALRCDPISGHVSLFWYQQALGQGPEFLTYFQNEAQLDKSGLPSDRFFAERPEGSVSTLKIQRTQQEDSAVYLCASSLIRGSYNEQFFGPGTRLTVL.

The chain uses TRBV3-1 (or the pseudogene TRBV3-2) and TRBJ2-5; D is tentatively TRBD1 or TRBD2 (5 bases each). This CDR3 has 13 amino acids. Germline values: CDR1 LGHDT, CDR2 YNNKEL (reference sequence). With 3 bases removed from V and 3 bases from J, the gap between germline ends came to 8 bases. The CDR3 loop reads CASSHRGEETQYF. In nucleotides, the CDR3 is TGTGCCAGCAGCCACCGAGGGGAAGAGACCCAGTACTTC.

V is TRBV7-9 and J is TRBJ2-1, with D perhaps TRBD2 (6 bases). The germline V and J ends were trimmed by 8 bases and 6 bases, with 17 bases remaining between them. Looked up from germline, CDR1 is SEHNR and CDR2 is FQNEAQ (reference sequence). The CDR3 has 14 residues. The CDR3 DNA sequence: TGTGCCAGCCCGGCGGAGGGCCTGCCCAATGAGCAGTTCTTC. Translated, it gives CASPAEGLPNEQFF.

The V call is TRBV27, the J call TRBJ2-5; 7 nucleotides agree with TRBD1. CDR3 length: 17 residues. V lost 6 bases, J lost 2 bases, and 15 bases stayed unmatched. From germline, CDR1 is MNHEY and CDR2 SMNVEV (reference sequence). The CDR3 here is CASRHQPPDRVQETQYF. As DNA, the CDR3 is TGTGCCAGCAGGCACCAGCCCCCCGACAGGGTTCAAGAGACCCAGTACTTC.

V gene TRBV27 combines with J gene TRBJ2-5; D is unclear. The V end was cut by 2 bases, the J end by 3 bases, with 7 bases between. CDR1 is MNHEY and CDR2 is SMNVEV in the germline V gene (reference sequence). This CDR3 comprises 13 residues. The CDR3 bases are TGTGCCAGCAGTTTAGCTCTGGAAGAGACCCAGTACTTC. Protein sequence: CASSLALEETQYF.

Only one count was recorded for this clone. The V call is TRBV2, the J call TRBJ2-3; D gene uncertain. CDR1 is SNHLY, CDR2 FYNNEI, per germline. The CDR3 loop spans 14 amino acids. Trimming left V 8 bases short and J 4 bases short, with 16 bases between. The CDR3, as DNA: TGTGCCAGCCTCGGCCCCCCGGGCCCAGATACGCAGTATTTT. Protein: CASLGPPGPDTQYF.

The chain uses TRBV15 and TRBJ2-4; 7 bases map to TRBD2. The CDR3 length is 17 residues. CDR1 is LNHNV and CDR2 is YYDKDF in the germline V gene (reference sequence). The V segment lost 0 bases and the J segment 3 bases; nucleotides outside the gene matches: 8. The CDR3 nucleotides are TGTGCCACCAGCAGAGATGGGAGGGTTGGGGGCAAAAACATTCAGTACTTC. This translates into CATSRDGRVGGKNIQYF.

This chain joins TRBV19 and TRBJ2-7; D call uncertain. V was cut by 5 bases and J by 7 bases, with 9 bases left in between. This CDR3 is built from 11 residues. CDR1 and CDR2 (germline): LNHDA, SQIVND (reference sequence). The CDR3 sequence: CASSLRGEQYF. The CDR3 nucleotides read TGTGCCAGTAGTTTACGAGGAGAGCAGTACTTC.

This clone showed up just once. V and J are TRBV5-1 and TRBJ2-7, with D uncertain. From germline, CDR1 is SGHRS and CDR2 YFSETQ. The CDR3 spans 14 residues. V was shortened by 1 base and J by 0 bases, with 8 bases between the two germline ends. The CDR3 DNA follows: TGCGCCAGCAGCTTGTTTGAGTACTCCTACGAGCAGTACTTC. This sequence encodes CASSLFEYSYEQYF.

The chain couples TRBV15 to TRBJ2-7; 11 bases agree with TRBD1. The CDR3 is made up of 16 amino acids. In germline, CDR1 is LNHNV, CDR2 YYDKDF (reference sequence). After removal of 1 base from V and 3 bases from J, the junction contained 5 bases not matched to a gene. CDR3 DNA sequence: TGTGCCACCAGCAGAGGGCCGGGGACAGGGGGCTACGAGCAGTACTTC. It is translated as CATSRGPGTGGYEQYF.

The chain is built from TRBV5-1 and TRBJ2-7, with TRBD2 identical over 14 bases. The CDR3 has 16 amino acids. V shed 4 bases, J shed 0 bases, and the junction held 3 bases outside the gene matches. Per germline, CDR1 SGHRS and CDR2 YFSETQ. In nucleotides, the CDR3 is TGCGCCAGCAGCCTCGGGACTAGCGGGAGCTCCTACGAGCAGTACTTC. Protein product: CASSLGTSGSSYEQYF.

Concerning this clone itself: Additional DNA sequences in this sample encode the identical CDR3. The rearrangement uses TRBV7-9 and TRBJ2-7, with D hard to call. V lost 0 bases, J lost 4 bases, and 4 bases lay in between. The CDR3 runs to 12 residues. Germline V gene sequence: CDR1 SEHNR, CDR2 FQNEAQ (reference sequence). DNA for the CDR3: TGTGCCAGCAGCTTAGCGGCGTACGAGCAGTACTTC. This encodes CASSLAAYEQYF.

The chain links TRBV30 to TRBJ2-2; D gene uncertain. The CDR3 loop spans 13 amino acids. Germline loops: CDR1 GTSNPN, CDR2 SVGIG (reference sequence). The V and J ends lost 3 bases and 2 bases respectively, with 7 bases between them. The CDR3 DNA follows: TGTGCCTGGAGCAAACCAAACACCGGGGAGCTGTTTTTT. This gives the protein CAWSKPNTGELFF.

CDR3 sequence reads: CASSVGRWSSYEQYF. The CDR3 DNA sequence: TGTGCCAGCAGCGTAGGGAGGTGGAGCTCCTACGAGCAGTACTTC. This chain connects TRBV9 to TRBJ2-7; the D gene is possibly TRBD2 (5 bases). This CDR3 spans 15 amino acids. The V end lost 0 bases, the J end lost 0 bases, and 10 bases lay between the germline ends. Per germline, CDR1 SGDLS and CDR2 YYNGEE.

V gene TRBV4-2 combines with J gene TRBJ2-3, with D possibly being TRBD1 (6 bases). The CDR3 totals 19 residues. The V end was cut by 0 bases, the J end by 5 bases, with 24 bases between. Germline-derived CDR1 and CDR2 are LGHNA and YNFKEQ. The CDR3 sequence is CASSQDRGRGTSPEDTQYF. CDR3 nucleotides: TGTGCCAGCAGCCAAGATCGGGGAAGGGGGACCAGCCCGGAAGATACGCAGTATTTT.

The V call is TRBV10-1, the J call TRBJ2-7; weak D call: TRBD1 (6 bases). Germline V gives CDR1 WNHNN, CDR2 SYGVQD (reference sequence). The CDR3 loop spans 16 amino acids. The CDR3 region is CPRGRPRDSNSYEQYF. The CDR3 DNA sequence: TGCCCGAGGGGGAGACCCCGAGATTCGAACTCCTACGAGCAGTACTTC.

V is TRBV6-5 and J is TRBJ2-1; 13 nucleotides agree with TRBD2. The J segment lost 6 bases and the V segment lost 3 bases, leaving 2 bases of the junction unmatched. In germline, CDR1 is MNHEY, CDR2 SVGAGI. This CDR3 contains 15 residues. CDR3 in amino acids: CASSYGTSGTNEQFF. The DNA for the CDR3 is TGTGCCAGCAGTTATGGGACTAGCGGGACCAATGAGCAGTTCTTC.

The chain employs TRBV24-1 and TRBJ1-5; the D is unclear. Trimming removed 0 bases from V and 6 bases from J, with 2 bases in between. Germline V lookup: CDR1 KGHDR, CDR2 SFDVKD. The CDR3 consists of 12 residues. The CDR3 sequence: CATSDLGQPQHF. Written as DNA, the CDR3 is TGTGCCACCAGTGATTTGGGTCAGCCCCAGCATTTT.

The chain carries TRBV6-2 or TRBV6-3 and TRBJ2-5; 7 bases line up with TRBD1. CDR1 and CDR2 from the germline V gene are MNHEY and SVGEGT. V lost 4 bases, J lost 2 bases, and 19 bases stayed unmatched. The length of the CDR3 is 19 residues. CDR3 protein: CASSWAKGTEPVRQETQYF. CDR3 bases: TGTGCCAGCAGTTGGGCGAAAGGGACAGAACCCGTCAGACAAGAGACCCAGTACTTC.

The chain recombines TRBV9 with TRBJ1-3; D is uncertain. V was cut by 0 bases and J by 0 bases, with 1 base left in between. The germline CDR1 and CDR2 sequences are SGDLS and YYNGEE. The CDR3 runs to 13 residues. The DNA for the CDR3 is TGTGCCAGCAGCGTAGACTCTGGAAACACCATATATTTT. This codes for CASSVDSGNTIYF.

CDR3: CASSLDPGQETQYF. The DNA of the CDR3 is TGTGCCAGCAGCTTAGATCCAGGCCAAGAGACCCAGTACTTC. This chain links TRBV7-2 with TRBJ2-5; D remains ambiguous. CDR1 and CDR2 from the germline V gene are SGHTA and FQGNSA. Trimming removed 1 base from V and 1 base from J, with 7 bases in between. The CDR3 runs 14 residues.

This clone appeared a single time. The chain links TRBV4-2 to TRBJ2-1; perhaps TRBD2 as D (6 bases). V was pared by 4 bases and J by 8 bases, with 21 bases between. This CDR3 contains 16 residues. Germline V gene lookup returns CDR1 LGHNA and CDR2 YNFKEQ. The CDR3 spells CASSLRSGLGSDEQFF. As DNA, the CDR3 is TGTGCCAGCAGCCTCAGATCGGGACTGGGAAGCGATGAGCAGTTCTTC.

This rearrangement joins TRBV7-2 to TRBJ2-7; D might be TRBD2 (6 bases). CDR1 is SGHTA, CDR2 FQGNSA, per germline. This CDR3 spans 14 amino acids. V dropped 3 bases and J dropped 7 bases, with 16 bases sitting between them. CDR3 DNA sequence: TGTGCCAGCAGCTTGGCGGGAAAGACTAGAGAGCAGTACTTC. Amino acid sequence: CASSLAGKTREQYF.

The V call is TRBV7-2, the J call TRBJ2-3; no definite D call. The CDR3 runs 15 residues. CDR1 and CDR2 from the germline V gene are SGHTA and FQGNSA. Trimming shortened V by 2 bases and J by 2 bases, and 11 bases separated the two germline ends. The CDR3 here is CASSLFGPTTDTQYF. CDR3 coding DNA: TGTGCCAGCAGCTTATTTGGGCCAACCACAGATACGCAGTATTTT.

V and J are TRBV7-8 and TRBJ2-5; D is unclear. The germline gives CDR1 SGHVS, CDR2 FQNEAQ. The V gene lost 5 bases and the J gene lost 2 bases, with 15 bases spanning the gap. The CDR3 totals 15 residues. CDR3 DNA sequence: TGTGCCAGCAGCAGTACGGGTTCCCGGCAAGAGACCCAGTACTTC. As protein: CASSSTGSRQETQYF.